Detailed here is one T cell receptor beta chain. The data derive from a study of T cell changes during pregnancy in multiple sclerosis. Clones were sequenced by immunoSEQ multiplex PCR, and TCRdb holds only the in-frame ones, with some missing. The repertoire includes 15,000 to 25,000 clones, about 88% of them detected once, and 7.5% sits in the top ten. The sequence came from a female donor in good health, enrolled as a control in a pregnancy study. Sequenced material: CD8+ T cells from peripheral blood mononuclear cells, taken in the second trimester of pregnancy.

As DNA, the CDR3 is TGTGCCAGCAGGGGACTAGAACCCGGGGAGCTGTTTTTT. Translated, it gives CASRGLEPGELFF. The chain links TRBV2 to TRBJ2-2; 8 bases fit TRBD2. Per germline, CDR1 SNHLY and CDR2 FYNNEI. Trimming at V came to 6 bases and at J to 6 bases, leaving 3 bases not matched to a gene. This CDR3 spans 13 amino acids.